Detailed here is one T cell receptor (beta chain). Its antigen is as yet unknown. V shed 6 bases and J 3 bases; nucleotides not matched to a gene: 12. Germline CDR1 and CDR2: DFQATT and SNEGSKA (reference sequence). The CDR3 consists of 16 residues. The sample originates from a study of CD8 T cells in ankylosing spondylitis. Study outcomes and limitations: Peripheral blood held disease-linked clones only at relatively low frequency, and these were CD8+. Seemingly distinctive of ankylosing spondylitis blood was a TCR beta motif formed by eight highly homologous variants.

For TCR beta, libraries came from quantitative 5'-RACE with molecular barcodes. One entry per CDR3 protein results from TCRdb running MiXCR on the 5' RACE reads. The sample yields about 150,000 distinct CDR3 sequences, about an eighth seen once. The sequenced sample was blood, either unsorted or a sorted T cell fraction (not recorded which). The chain couples TRBV20-1 to TRBJ1-5, with 9 bases identical to TRBD1. The sequence came from a female donor with ankylosing spondylitis or in good health (not recorded which). CDR3 protein: CSAPSGQGRYNQPQHF. The CDR3 coding sequence is TGCAGTGCCCCGAGCGGACAGGGGCGATACAATCAGCCCCAGCATTTT.